This T cell receptor beta chain derives from a study of blood T cell repertoires in COVID-19. For the study at large: PBMCs, B-cell-depleted T cells, or T cells provided the cDNA or gDNA that made up the material.

The protocol was immunoSEQ multiplex PCR, while the TCRdb copy is restricted to in-frame clones and leaves out a portion. The sample shows approximately 150,000 clones, roughly 84% of them seen only once. The CDR3 sequence is 16 residues long. V trimming: 3 bases; J trimming: 3 bases; junction bases outside the gene matches: 6. Germline V CDR1 and CDR2: SGHTA, FQGNSA. The V and J genes are TRBV7-2 and TRBJ1-3, with 9 positions matching TRBD1. The material sequenced was peripheral blood. The receptor was isolated from a woman in her 50s with COVID-19, enrolled during active disease. The CDR3 reads CASSFIQGAFGNTIYF. CDR3 DNA: TGTGCCAGCAGCTTCATACAGGGGGCCTTTGGAAACACCATATATTTT. Looking up the rest from reference TRBV7-2 and TRBJ1-3 gives the full variable domain: GAGVSQSPSNKVTEKGKDVELRCDPISGHTALYWYRQSLGQGLEFLIYFQGNSAPDKSGLPSDRFSAERTGGSVSTLTIQRTQQEDSAVYLCASSFIQGAFGNTIYFGEGSWLTVV.